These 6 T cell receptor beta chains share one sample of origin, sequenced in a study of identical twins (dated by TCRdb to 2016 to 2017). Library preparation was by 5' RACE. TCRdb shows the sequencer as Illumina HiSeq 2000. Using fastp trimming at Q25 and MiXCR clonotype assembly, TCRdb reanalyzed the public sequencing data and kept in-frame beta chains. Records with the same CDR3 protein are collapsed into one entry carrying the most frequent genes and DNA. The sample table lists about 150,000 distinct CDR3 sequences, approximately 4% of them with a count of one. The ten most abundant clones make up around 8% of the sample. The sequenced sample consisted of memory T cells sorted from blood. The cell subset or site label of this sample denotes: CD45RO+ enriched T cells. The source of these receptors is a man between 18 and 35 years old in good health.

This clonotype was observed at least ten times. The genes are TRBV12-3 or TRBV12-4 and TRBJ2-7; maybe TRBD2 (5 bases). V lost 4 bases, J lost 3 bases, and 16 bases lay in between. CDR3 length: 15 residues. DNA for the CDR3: TGTGCCAGCAGTTCCCATGCGGGCAGAGACTACGAGCAGTACTTC. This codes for CASSSHAGRDYEQYF.

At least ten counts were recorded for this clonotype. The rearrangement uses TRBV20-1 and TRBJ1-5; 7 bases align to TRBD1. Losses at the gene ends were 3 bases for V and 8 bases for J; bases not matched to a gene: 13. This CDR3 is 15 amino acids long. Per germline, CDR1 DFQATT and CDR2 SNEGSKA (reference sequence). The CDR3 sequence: CSARARQGLLEPQHF. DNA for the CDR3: TGCAGTGCTAGGGCACGACAGGGCCTTTTGGAGCCCCAGCATTTT.

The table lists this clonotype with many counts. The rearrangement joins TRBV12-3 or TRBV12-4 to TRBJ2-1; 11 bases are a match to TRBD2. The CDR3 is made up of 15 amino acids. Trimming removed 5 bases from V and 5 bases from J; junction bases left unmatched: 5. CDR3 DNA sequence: TGTGCCAGCAGTCTAGGGACTAGCGGCCACAATGAGCAGTTCTTC. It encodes CASSLGTSGHNEQFF.

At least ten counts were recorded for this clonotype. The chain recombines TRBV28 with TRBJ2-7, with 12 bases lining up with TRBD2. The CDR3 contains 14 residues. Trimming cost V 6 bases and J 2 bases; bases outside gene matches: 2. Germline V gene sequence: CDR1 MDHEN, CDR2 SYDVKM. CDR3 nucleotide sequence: TGTGCCAGCAGACGACTAGCGGGGGCCTACGAGCAGTACTTC. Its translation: CASRRLAGAYEQYF.

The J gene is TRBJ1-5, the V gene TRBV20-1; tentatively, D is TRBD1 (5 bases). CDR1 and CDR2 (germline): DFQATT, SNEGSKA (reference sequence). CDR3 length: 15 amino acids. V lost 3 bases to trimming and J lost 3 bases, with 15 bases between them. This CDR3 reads CSASPLSGPNQPQHF. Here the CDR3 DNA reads TGCAGTGCTAGCCCCCTTTCAGGGCCCAATCAGCCCCAGCATTTT.

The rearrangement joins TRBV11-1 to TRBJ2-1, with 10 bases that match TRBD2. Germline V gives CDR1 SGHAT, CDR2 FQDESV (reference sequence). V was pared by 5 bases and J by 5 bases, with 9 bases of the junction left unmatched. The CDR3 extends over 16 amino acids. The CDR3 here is CASSRRTSGVHNEQFF. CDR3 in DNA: TGTGCCAGCAGCCGACGGACTAGCGGAGTGCACAATGAGCAGTTCTTC.